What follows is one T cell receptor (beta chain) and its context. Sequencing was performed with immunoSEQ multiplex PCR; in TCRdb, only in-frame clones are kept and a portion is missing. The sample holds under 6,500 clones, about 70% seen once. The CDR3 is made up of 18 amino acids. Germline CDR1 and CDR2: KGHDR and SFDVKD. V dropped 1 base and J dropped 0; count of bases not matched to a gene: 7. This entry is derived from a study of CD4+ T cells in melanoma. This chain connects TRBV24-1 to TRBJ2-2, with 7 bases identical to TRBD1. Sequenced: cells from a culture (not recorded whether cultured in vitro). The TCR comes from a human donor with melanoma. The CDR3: CATSDLNRGASNTGELFF. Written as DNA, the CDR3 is TGTGCCACCAGTGATTTAAACAGGGGCGCTTCGAACACCGGGGAGCTGTTTTTT.